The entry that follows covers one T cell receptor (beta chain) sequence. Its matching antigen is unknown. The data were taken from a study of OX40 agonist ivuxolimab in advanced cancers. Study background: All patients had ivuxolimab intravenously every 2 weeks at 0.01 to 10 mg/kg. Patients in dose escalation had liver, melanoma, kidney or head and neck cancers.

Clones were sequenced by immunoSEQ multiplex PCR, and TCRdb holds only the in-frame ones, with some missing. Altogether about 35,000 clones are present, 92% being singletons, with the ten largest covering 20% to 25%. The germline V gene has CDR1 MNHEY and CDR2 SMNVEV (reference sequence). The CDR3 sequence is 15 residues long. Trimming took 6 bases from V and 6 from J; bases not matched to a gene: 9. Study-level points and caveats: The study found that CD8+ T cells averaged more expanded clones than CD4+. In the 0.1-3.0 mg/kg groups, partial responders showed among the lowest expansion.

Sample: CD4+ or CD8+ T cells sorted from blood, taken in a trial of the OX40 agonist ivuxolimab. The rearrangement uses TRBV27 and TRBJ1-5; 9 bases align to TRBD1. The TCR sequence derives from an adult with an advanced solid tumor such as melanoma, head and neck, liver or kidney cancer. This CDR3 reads CASSSWTGAPQPQHF. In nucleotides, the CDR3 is TGTGCCAGCAGCAGTTGGACAGGGGCCCCTCAGCCCCAGCATTTT.